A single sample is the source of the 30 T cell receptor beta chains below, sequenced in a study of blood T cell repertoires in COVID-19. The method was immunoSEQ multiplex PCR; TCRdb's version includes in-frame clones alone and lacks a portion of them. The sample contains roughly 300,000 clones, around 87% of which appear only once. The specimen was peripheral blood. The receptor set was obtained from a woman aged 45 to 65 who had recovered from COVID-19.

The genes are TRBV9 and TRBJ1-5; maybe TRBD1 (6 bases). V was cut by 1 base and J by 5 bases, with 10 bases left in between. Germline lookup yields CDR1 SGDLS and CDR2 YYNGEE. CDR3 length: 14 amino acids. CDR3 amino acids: CASSVTGTDQPQHF. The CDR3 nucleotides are TGTGCCAGCAGCGTAACAGGGACGGATCAGCCCCAGCATTTT.

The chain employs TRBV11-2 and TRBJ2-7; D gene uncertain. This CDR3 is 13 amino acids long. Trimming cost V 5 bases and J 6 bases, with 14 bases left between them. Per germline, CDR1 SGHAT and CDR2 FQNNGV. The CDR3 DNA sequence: TGTGCCAGCAGCGACCCGCGGCAGAGCGAGCAGTACTTC. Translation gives CASSDPRQSEQYF.

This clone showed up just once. The CDR3 region is CASSPSGANTGELFF. DNA for the CDR3: TGTGCCAGCAGCCCCAGCGGAGCGAACACCGGGGAGCTGTTTTTT. This rearrangement joins TRBV7-3 to TRBJ2-2, with D possibly matching TRBD2 (5 bases). Trimming took 5 bases from V and 0 from J, leaving 10 bases between them. This CDR3 region has 15 residues. Germline V gene lookup returns CDR1 SGHTA and CDR2 FQGTGA.

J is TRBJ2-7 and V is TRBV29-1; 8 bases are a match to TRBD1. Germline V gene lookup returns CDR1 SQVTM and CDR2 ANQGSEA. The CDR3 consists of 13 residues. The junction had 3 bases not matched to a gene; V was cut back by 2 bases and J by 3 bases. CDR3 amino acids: CSVEFDRGYEQYF. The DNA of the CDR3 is TGCAGCGTTGAATTCGACAGGGGCTACGAGCAGTACTTC.

The CDR3 loop is CASSRDRGAAYEQYF. CDR3 DNA: TGTGCCAGCAGCCGAGACAGGGGGGCTGCCTACGAGCAGTACTTC. The chain links TRBV7-8 to TRBJ2-7; 9 nucleotides align to TRBD1. The CDR3 covers 15 residues. J was trimmed by 2 bases and V by 5 bases; bases with no gene match: 7. Germline V gene sequence: CDR1 SGHVS, CDR2 FQNEAQ.

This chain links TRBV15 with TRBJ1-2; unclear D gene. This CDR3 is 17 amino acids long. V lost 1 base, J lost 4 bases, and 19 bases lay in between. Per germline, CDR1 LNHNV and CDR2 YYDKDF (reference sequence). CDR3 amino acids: CATSRGRSDAESYGYTF. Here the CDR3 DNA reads TGTGCCACCAGCAGAGGAAGAAGTGACGCGGAGAGCTATGGCTACACCTTC.

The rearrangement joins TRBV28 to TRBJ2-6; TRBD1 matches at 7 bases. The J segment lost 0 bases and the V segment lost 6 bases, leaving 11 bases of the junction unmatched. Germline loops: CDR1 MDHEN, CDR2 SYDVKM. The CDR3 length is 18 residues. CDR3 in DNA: TGTGCCAGCAGGAAGACAGGGTTCCCTGGCTCTGGGGCCAACGTCCTGACTTTC. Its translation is CASRKTGFPGSGANVLTF.

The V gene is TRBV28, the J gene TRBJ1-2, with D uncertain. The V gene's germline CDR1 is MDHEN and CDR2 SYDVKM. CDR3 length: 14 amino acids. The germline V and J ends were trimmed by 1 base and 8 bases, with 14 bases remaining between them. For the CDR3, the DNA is TGTGCCAGCAGTTTATCCCTCGGGGTAGGAGGCTACACCTTC. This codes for CASSLSLGVGGYTF.

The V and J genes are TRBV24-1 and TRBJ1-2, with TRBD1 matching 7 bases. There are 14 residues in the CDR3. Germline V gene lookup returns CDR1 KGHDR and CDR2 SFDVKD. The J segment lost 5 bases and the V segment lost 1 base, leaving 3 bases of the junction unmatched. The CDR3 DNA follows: TGTGCCACCAGTGATTTAAACAGGGGTTATGGCTACACCTTC. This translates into CATSDLNRGYGYTF.

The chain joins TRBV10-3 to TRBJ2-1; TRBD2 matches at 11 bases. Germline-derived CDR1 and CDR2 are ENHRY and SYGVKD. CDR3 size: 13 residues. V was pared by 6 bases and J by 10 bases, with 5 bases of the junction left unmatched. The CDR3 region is CAISPTSGAEQFF. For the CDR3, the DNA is TGTGCCATCAGCCCGACTAGCGGGGCAGAGCAGTTCTTC.

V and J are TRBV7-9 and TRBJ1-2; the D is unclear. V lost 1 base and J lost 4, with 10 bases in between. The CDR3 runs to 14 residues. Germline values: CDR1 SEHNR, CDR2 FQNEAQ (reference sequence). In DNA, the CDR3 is TGTGCCAGCAGCTTAGACACTACCCTCTATGGCTACACCTTC. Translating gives CASSLDTTLYGYTF.

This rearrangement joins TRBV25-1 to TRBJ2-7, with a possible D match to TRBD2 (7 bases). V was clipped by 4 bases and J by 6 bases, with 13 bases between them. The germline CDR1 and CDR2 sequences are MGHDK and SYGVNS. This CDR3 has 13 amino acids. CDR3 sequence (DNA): TGTGCCAGCAGTGGGTTAGGGGGGGGCGAGCAGTACTTC. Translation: CASSGLGGGEQYF.

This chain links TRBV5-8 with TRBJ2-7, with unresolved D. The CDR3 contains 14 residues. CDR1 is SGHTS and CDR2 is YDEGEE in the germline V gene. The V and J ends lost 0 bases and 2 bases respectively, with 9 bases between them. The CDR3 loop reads CASSLVSPPYEQYF. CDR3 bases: TGTGCCAGCAGCTTGGTTTCTCCTCCCTACGAGCAGTACTTC.

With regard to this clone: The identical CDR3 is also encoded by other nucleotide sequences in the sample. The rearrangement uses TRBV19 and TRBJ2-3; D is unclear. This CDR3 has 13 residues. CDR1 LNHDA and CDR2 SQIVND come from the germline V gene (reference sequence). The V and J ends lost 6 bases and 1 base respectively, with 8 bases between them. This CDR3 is CASRREGTDTQYF. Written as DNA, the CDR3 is TGTGCCAGTAGACGAGAGGGCACAGATACGCAGTATTTT.

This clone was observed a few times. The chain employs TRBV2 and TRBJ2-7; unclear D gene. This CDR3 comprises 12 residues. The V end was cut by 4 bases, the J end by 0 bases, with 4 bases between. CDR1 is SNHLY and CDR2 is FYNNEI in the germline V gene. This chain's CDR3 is CASSGRSYEQYF. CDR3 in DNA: TGTGCCAGCAGTGGTCGCTCCTACGAGCAGTACTTC.

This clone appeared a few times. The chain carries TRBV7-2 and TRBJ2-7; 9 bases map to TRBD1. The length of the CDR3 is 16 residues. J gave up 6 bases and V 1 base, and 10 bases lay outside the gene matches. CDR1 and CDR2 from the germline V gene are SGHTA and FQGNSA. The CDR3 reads CASSLDSGTGWSEQYF. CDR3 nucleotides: TGTGCCAGCAGCTTAGACTCCGGGACAGGGTGGTCCGAGCAGTACTTC.

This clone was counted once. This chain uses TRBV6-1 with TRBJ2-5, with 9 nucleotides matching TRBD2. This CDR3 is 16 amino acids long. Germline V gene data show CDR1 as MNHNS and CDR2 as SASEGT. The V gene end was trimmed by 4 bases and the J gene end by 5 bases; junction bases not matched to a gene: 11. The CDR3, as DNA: TGTGCCAGCAGTGTTCTAGCGGGGAGGGTTATGGAGACCCAGTACTTC. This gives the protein CASSVLAGRVMETQYF.

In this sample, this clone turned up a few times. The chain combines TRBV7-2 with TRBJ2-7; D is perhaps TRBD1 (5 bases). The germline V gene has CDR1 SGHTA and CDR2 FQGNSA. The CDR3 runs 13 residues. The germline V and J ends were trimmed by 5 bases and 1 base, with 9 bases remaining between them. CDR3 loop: CASSLGASYEQYF. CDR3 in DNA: TGTGCCAGCAGCCTAGGGGCTTCCTACGAGCAGTACTTC.

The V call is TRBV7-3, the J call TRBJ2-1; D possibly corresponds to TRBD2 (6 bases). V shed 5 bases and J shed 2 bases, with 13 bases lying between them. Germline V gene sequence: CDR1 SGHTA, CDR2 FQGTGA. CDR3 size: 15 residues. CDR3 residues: CASSPGVAAYNEQFF. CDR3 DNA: TGTGCCAGCAGCCCCGGGGTAGCGGCCTACAATGAGCAGTTCTTC.

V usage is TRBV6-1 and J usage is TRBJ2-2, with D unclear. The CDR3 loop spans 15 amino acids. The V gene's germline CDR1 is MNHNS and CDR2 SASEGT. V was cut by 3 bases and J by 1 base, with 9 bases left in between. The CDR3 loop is CASSDGHKNTGELFF. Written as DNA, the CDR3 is TGTGCCAGCAGTGATGGGCACAAGAACACCGGGGAGCTGTTTTTT.

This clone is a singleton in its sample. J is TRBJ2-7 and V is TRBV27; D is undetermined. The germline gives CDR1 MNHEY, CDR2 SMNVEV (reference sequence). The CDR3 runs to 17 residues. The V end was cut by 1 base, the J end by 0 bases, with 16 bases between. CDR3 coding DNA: TGTGCCAGCAGTTTATTGGTAGTCGGGTTTGACTCCTACGAGCAGTACTTC. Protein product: CASSLLVVGFDSYEQYF.

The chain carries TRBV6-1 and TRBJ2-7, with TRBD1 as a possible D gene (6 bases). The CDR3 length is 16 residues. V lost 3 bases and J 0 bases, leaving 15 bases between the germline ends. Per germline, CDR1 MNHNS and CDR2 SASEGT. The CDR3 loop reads CASSERWAGASYEQYF. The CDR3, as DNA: TGTGCCAGCAGTGAGAGGTGGGCAGGGGCCTCCTACGAGCAGTACTTC.

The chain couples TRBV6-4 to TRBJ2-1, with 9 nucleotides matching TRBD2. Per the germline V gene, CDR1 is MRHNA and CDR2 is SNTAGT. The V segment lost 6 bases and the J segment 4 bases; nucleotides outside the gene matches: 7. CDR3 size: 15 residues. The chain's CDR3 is CASSVLAGPYNEQFF. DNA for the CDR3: TGTGCCAGCAGCGTTCTAGCGGGACCATACAATGAGCAGTTCTTC.

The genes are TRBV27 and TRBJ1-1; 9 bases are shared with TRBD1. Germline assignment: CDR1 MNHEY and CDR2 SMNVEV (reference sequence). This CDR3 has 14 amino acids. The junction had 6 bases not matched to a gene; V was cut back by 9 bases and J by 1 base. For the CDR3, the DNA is TGTGCCAGTTCGGACAGGGGTTCGAACACTGAAGCTTTCTTT. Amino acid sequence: CASSDRGSNTEAFF.

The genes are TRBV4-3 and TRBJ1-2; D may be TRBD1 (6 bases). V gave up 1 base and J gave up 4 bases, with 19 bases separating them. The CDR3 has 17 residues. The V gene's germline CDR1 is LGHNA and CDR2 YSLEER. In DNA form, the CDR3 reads TGCGCCAGCAGCCAAGTCCCACAGGGACCACATCCCTATGGCTACACCTTC. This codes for CASSQVPQGPHPYGYTF.

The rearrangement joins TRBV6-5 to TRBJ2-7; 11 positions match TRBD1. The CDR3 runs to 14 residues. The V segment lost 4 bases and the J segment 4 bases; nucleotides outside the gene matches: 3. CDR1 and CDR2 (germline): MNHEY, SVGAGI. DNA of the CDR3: TGTGCCAGCAGTTTGGACAGGGGGCCATACGAGCAGTACTTC. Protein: CASSLDRGPYEQYF.

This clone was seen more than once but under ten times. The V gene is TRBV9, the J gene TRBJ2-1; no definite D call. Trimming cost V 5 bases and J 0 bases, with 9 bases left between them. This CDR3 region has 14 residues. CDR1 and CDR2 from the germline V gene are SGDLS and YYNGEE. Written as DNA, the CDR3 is TGTGCCAGCAGTGAAGACACCTCCTACAATGAGCAGTTCTTC. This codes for CASSEDTSYNEQFF.

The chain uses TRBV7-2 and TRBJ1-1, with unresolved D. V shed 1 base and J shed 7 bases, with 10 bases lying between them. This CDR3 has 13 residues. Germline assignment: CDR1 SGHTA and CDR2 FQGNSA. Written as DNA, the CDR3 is TGTGCCAGCAGCTTAGAGCCCCCGGTTGAAGCTTTCTTT. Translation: CASSLEPPVEAFF. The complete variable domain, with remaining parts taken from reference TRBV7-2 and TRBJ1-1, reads GAGVSQSPSNKVTEKGKDVELRCDPISGHTALYWYRQSLGQGLEFLIYFQGNSAPDKSGLPSDRFSAERTGGSVSTLTIQRTQQEDSAVYLCASSLEPPVEAFFGQGTRLTVV.

CDR3 DNA sequence: TGCGCCAGCAGCCGCATCCACGGGACTACTCTCGAGACCCAGTACTTC. Residues: CASSRIHGTTLETQYF. The gene calls are TRBV4-3 and TRBJ2-5; 7 nucleotides line up with TRBD2. Germline trimming cut 4 bases from V and 5 bases from J; bases unmatched to any gene: 13. CDR3 length equals 16 residues. CDR1 and CDR2 from the germline V gene are LGHNA and YSLEER.

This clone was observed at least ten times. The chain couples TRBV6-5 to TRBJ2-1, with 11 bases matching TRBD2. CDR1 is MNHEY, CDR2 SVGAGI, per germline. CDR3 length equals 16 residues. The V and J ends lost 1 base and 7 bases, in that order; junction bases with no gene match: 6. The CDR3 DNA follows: TGTGCCAGCAGTTACTTGGTGACTAGCGGGGCAAATGAGCAGTTCTTC. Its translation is CASSYLVTSGANEQFF.